This T cell receptor (beta chain) was profiled in a study of blood T cell repertoires in COVID-19. Study-level information: Samples of COVID-19 (acute and convalescent) were obtained from the United States, Italy and Spain. Sample material is recorded as cDNA or gDNA derived from T cells, B-cell-depleted T cells, or PBMCs.

This clone was detected once. V lost 7 bases and J lost 7, with 10 bases in between. There are 12 residues in the CDR3. Germline V CDR1 and CDR2: MRHNA, SNTAGT. TCRdb's copy holds only in-frame clones and misses some; the assay was immunoSEQ multiplex PCR. Of about 82,000 clones in the sample, around 80% were seen once. Input material: peripheral blood. The V call is TRBV6-4, the J call TRBJ1-4; D call uncertain. This sequence originates from a man aged 60 to 75 with COVID-19, enrolled during active disease. The CDR3 region is CASTRTLEKLFF. CDR3 coding DNA: TGTGCCAGCACTAGAACCCTTGAAAAACTGTTTTTT.